Listed here are 15 T cell receptor beta chains from one sample, sequenced in a study of shared clonotypes between healthy human individuals. This table comes from immunoSEQ multiplex PCR, and its TCRdb copy is limited to in-frame clones, with some not included. The sample has about 2.4 million clones; approximately 93% are singletons. Sequencing was performed on naive CD4+ T cells from PBMCs. Indicated subset: CD45RA+ positively selected. These TCRs come from a man between 18 and 35 years old in good health. Some clones in this sample may be carry-over from other donors' samples.

This CDR3 reads CASSPLSQRGEKLFF. CDR3 coding DNA: TGTGCCAGCAGTCCCCTGTCCCAACGGGGTGAAAAACTGTTTTTT. This chain links TRBV27 with TRBJ1-4; D is unresolved. The CDR3 is 15 residues long. Trimming took 5 bases from V and 7 from J, leaving 17 bases between them. The germline CDR1 and CDR2 sequences are MNHEY and SMNVEV (reference sequence).

The chain links TRBV19 to TRBJ1-5; possible D gene TRBD1, 5 bases. Germline CDR1 reads LNHDA; CDR2 reads SQIVND (reference sequence). The V and J ends lost 7 bases and 0 bases respectively, with 10 bases between them. This CDR3 region has 14 residues. The CDR3 spells CASKQAYSNQPQHF. In DNA, the CDR3 is TGTGCCAGTAAACAGGCTTATAGCAATCAGCCCCAGCATTTT. The full variable domain, rest sourced from reference TRBV19 and TRBJ1-5, is DGGITQSPKYLFRKEGQNVTLSCEQNLNHDAMYWYRQDPGQGLRLIYYSQIVNDFQKGDIAEGYSVSREKKESFPLTVTSAQKNPTAFYLCASKQAYSNQPQHFGDGTRLSIL.

The chain is built from TRBV5-8 and TRBJ1-1; 11 bases are shared with TRBD1. Germline lookup yields CDR1 SGHTS and CDR2 YDEGEE. The CDR3 is 16 amino acids. V was pared by 0 bases and J by 0 bases, with 1 base of the junction left unmatched. CDR3 amino acids: CASSLGDRGMNTEAFF. The CDR3 coding sequence is TGTGCCAGCAGCTTGGGGGACAGGGGGATGAACACTGAAGCTTTCTTT.

This clone was detected once. This chain links TRBV10-2 with TRBJ1-4; 8 bases are shared with TRBD1. Trimming removed 8 bases from V and 0 bases from J; junction bases left unmatched: 20. This CDR3 spans 20 amino acids. The germline V gene encodes CDR1 WSHSY and CDR2 SAAADI. CDR3 sequence reads: CASGRFGRGLRFATNEKLFF. CDR3 nucleotides: TGCGCCAGCGGACGGTTTGGCAGGGGGCTTCGATTTGCAACTAATGAAAAACTGTTTTTT.

The chain couples TRBV6-6 to TRBJ2-5, with 11 bases matching TRBD1. Germline V CDR1 and CDR2: MNHNY, SVGAGI (reference sequence). Losses at the gene ends were 6 bases for V and 5 bases for J; bases not matched to a gene: 8. This CDR3 region has 15 residues. CDR3 amino acids: CASRRLGQGGETQYF. CDR3 nucleotides: TGTGCCAGCAGGCGTCTGGGACAGGGGGGGGAGACCCAGTACTTC.

Concerning this clone itself: Different DNA sequences within this sample yield the same CDR3. J is TRBJ1-1 and V is TRBV28; no clear D. The germline CDR1 and CDR2 sequences are MDHEN and SYDVKM. Trimming removed 5 bases at V and 4 bases at J, with 5 bases between. The CDR3 has 11 residues. The CDR3 region has the DNA TGTGCCAGCAGTCTCTTCACTGAAGCTTTCTTT. It yields the protein CASSLFTEAFF.

Regarding this clone: Other DNA sequences in this sample translate to the same CDR3. The chain uses TRBV15 and TRBJ1-5; maybe TRBD1 (6 bases). V was trimmed by 0 bases and J by 5 bases, leaving 11 bases between them. Germline V gene sequence: CDR1 LNHNV, CDR2 YYDKDF (reference sequence). This CDR3 has 15 residues. The CDR3 DNA is TGTGCCACCAGCAGAGAGGGTCAGGGGTATCAGCCCCAGCATTTT. Translated, it gives CATSREGQGYQPQHF.

CDR3 coding DNA: TGTGCCAGCAACGGACTAGCGGGAGGACCAGATACGCAGTATTTT. Its protein is CASNGLAGGPDTQYF. The chain has TRBV7-9 and TRBJ2-3; 14 nucleotides agree with TRBD2. The CDR3 contains 15 residues. Germline V gene data show CDR1 as SEHNR and CDR2 as FQNEAQ (reference sequence). The junction had 4 bases not matched to a gene; V was cut back by 7 bases and J by 4 bases.

The chain carries TRBV9 and TRBJ2-7, with 8 bases matching TRBD2. CDR1 and CDR2 from the germline V gene are SGDLS and YYNGEE. The V and J ends lost 3 bases and 2 bases, in that order; junction bases with no gene match: 10. The CDR3 runs 16 residues. CDR3 in DNA: TGTGCCAGCAGCGCCCCAAGGCGGGGGGATACCTACGAGCAGTACTTC. Its translation is CASSAPRRGDTYEQYF. Full variable domain (missing parts from reference TRBV9 and TRBJ2-7): DSGVTQTPKHLITATGQRVTLRCSPRSGDLSVYWYQQSLDQGLQFLIQYYNGEERAKGNILERFSAQQFPDLHSELNLSSLELGDSALYFCASSAPRRGDTYEQYFGPGTRLTVT.

This chain uses TRBV7-2 with TRBJ2-1; D gene uncertain. This CDR3 has 14 amino acids. Trimming shortened V by 5 bases and J by 8 bases, and 16 bases separated the two germline ends. Per germline, CDR1 SGHTA and CDR2 FQGNSA. The CDR3 reads CASSPDAGWDEQFF. DNA for the CDR3: TGTGCCAGCAGCCCCGATGCCGGCTGGGATGAGCAGTTCTTC.

The V gene is TRBV28, the J gene TRBJ1-3; D is possibly TRBD1 (5 bases). The CDR3 totals 15 residues. V was trimmed by 6 bases and J by 0 bases, leaving 12 bases between them. In germline, CDR1 is MDHEN, CDR2 SYDVKM. The CDR3: CASSRDGLSGNTIYF. The CDR3 DNA reads TGTGCCAGCAGCCGGGACGGCCTCTCTGGAAACACCATATATTTT.

The chain couples TRBV5-1 to TRBJ2-7, with D unresolved. CDR1 is SGHRS and CDR2 is YFSETQ in the germline V gene. CDR3 length: 15 amino acids. Trimming left V 1 base short and J 0 bases short, with 11 bases between. The CDR3 DNA reads TGCGCCAGCAGCTTGAGTAGGTATAGCTCCTACGAGCAGTACTTC. Translation: CASSLSRYSSYEQYF.

This rearrangement joins TRBV7-3 to TRBJ2-5; possible D gene TRBD1, 6 bases. Trimming removed 5 bases from V and 2 bases from J, with 15 bases in between. The length of the CDR3 is 15 residues. The germline CDR1 and CDR2 sequences are SGHTA and FQGTGA. As DNA, the CDR3 is TGTGCCAGCAGCAATGGACAGTCGAGACAAGAGACCCAGTACTTC. Its protein product is CASSNGQSRQETQYF.

The rearrangement uses TRBV11-2 and TRBJ2-1, with 11 nucleotides matching TRBD1. Germline V gene lookup returns CDR1 SGHAT and CDR2 FQNNGV. With V trimmed by 7 bases and J by 9 bases, 8 bases remained unmatched. This CDR3 has 14 amino acids. CDR3 DNA: TGTGCCAGCAACATGGACAGGGGGCACGGTGAGCAGTTCTTC. It codes for CASNMDRGHGEQFF.

This clone was recorded once. This chain links TRBV7-2 with TRBJ1-4, with 8 bases fitting TRBD1. The CDR3 extends over 14 amino acids. With V trimmed by 2 bases and J by 10 bases, 6 bases remained unmatched. Germline CDR1 reads SGHTA; CDR2 reads FQGNSA. CDR3 sequence reads: CASSLFGQGRKLFF. CDR3 coding DNA: TGTGCCAGCAGCTTATTCGGACAGGGACGAAAACTGTTTTTT.